This entry lists 20 T cell receptor beta chains sequenced from one sample in a study of T cells in women clearing cervical HPV infection. Generated by immunoSEQ multiplex PCR, the TCRdb table keeps only in-frame clones and is missing some. Reported are 30,000 or so clones; the ten largest clones contain 3.5%. Specimen: blood buffy coat. The receptors come from a woman aged 18-70 years with a cervical HPV16 infection that either progressed to CIN3+ or cleared (not recorded which).

Comments on this clone: Read data end 3 residues before the CDR3 end; the end is taken from the germline J gene. The rearrangement links TRBV5-1 to TRBJ2-1, with 9 nucleotides matching TRBD2. CDR3 size: 15 residues. The V segment lost 0 bases and the J segment 2 bases; nucleotides outside the gene matches: 0. Germline CDR1 is SGHRS and CDR2 is YFSETQ. The sequenced part of the CDR3 DNA is TGCGCCAGCAGCTTGGGACTAGCGGCCTACAATGAG. Residues: CASSLGLAAYNE. In full, the CDR3 reads CASSLGLAAYNEQFF. Full variable domain (outside the CDR3, taken from reference TRBV5-1 and TRBJ2-1): KAGVTQTPRYLIKTRGQQVTLSCSPISGHRSVSWYQQTPGQGLQFLFEYFSETQRNKGNFPGRFSGRQFSNSRSEMNVSTLELGDSALYLCASSLGLAAYNEQFFGPGTRLTVL.

With regard to this clone: The read stops 3 residues short of the end of the CDR3; the missing end is completed from the germline J gene. The rearrangement links TRBV19 to TRBJ1-5; D is perhaps TRBD1 (5 bases). Germline values: CDR1 LNHDA, CDR2 SQIVND (reference sequence). This CDR3 has 16 amino acids. V lost 3 bases to trimming and J lost 7 bases, with 19 bases between them. Incomplete CDR3 DNA: TGTGCCAGTAGTATTAATCCGGGGGAGATGTGGCAGCCC. This translates into CASSINPGEMWQP. The CDR3 in its entirety is CASSINPGEMWQPQHF.

Concerning this clone itself: The read terminates 3 residues ahead of where the CDR3 ends, so the germline J gene completes it. The chain carries TRBV7-2 and TRBJ2-3, with TRBD1 as a possible D gene (6 bases). This CDR3 has 15 residues. In germline, CDR1 is SGHTA, CDR2 FQGNSA. This CDR3 is CASSLVKQGGETQYF. The covered CDR3 bases are TGTGCCAGCAGCTTAGTGAAACAGGGCGGCGAGACG.

Points on this clone: The sequence runs out 3 residues before the end of the CDR3; the remainder is reconstructed from the germline J gene. This sequence joins TRBV20-1 and TRBJ2-3, with D unresolved. Germline loops: CDR1 DFQATT, CDR2 SNEGSKA (reference sequence). The CDR3 sequence is 14 residues long. CDR3 region: CSASQVYPKETQYF. CDR3 DNA (partial): TGCAGTGCTAGCCAGGTCTACCCGAAAGAGACG.

Remarks on this clone: The CDR3 extends 3 residues past the end of the read, so its final part is completed from the germline J gene. The chain combines TRBV12-3 or TRBV12-4 with TRBJ2-7; tentative D call: TRBD1 (5 bases). With 0 bases removed from V and 6 bases from J, the gap between germline ends came to 9 bases. This CDR3 region has 13 residues. The CDR3 bases that were read are TGTGCCAGCAGTTTAGCGCTAGGGGTCGAG. Its translation: CASSLALGVE. The full CDR3 reads CASSLALGVEQYF.

Concerning this clone: One end of the junction is discordant with germline, which a read error may explain. The CDR3 here is CASSLQHQGEQFF. CDR3 DNA, as far as it was read: TGTGCTAGCAGCCTCCAACATCAGGGTGAG. The gene calls are TRBV7-7 and TRBJ2-1; possible D gene TRBD1, 5 bases. The CDR3 extends 3 residues past the end of the read, so its final part is completed from the germline J gene. The CDR3 runs 13 residues. Germline CDR1 and CDR2: SSHAT and FNYEAQ (reference sequence).

Concerning this clone itself: The read ends 3 residues shy of where the CDR3 ends; the end is completed using the germline J gene. The rearrangement links TRBV24-1 to TRBJ2-1, with no clear D. Germline V gene sequence: CDR1 KGHDR, CDR2 SFDVKD. This CDR3 comprises 13 residues. V was clipped by 2 bases and J by 5 bases, with 6 bases between them. The DNA read from the CDR3 is TGTGCCACCAGTGATTCCCCTGACAATGAG. The encoded protein is CATSDSPDNE. The whole CDR3 is CATSDSPDNEQFF.

With respect to this clone: The read ends 3 residues before the CDR3 terminus; that terminus is restored from the germline J gene. The V call is TRBV20-1, the J call TRBJ2-3; TRBD2 might be the D (5 bases). CDR1 and CDR2 from the germline V gene are DFQATT and SNEGSKA (reference sequence). The CDR3 has 12 amino acids. The covered CDR3 bases are TGCAGTGCTAGTTCCGGGGTTGAAACG. Translated: CSASSGVET. The CDR3 in full is CSASSGVETQYF.

About this clone: Read coverage stops 3 residues before the CDR3 terminus; the germline J gene supplies the remainder. V gene TRBV7-6 combines with J gene TRBJ2-7; TRBD1 is a possible D gene (6 bases). Trimming took off 1 base at V and 0 bases at J, with 10 bases between the two ends. The CDR3 totals 15 residues. CDR1 and CDR2 (germline): SGHVS, FNYEAQ. CDR3 loop: CASSLEADSSYEQYF. The CDR3 DNA, read in part, is TGTGCCAGCAGCTTAGAGGCGGACAGCTCCTACGAG.

A note on this clone: The read terminates 3 residues before the CDR3 end, so the remaining end is supplied by the germline J gene. V is TRBV27 and J is TRBJ2-5; TRBD1 matches 7 bases. The CDR3 is 16 amino acids. Per germline, CDR1 MNHEY and CDR2 SMNVEV (reference sequence). V shed 4 bases and J 4 bases; nucleotides not matched to a gene: 12. The sequenced part of the CDR3 DNA is TGTGCCAGCAGTTCCCGGACAGGCCGCCTGGGAGAGACC. Protein: CASSSRTGRLGET. The whole CDR3 sequence reads CASSSRTGRLGETQYF.

Remarks on this clone: Read sequence stops 3 residues before the CDR3 end, and the germline J gene provides the missing end. This chain joins TRBV19 and TRBJ1-2; D is ambiguous. Germline CDR1 and CDR2: LNHDA and SQIVND (reference sequence). The CDR3 runs 13 residues. The CDR3 spells CASRQPSTDTYTF. Incomplete CDR3 DNA: TGTGCCAGTAGACAACCTAGCACAGATACC.

On this clone: Coverage ceases 3 residues before the CDR3 finishes, and the germline J gene fills in the end. This chain connects TRBV5-4 to TRBJ2-7; TRBD2 agrees at 11 bases. The V and J ends lost 0 bases and 5 bases, in that order; junction bases with no gene match: 4. This CDR3 is 15 amino acids long. Germline V CDR1 and CDR2: SGHNT, YYREEE (reference sequence). The sequenced CDR3 bases are TGTGCCAGCAGCTTGGCTTCTAGCGGGAGGCACGAG. Residues: CASSLASSGRHE. In full, the CDR3 is CASSLASSGRHEQYF.

Notes on this clone: The CDR3 end falls 3 residues outside the read, so it is completed with the germline J gene. The chain combines TRBV10-3 with TRBJ2-5; 8 positions match TRBD2. This CDR3 is built from 14 residues. Germline V gene data show CDR1 as ENHRY and CDR2 as SYGVKD. Trimming at V came to 5 bases and at J to 1 base, leaving 3 bases not matched to a gene. The chain's CDR3 is CAISLAGSQETQYF. CDR3 DNA, as far as it was read: TGTGCCATCAGTTTAGCGGGAAGCCAAGAGACC.

Points on this clone: Read sequence stops 3 residues before the CDR3 end, and the germline J gene provides the missing end. This chain uses TRBV7-2 with TRBJ2-3; D might be TRBD2 (7 bases). The CDR3 is 16 amino acids. Germline CDR1 is SGHTA and CDR2 is FQGNSA. V gave up 0 bases and J gave up 3 bases, with 13 bases separating them. CDR3 loop: CASSLAWRGRTDTQYF. The sequenced part of the CDR3 DNA is TGTGCCAGCAGCTTAGCGTGGCGGGGGCGGACAGATACG. Combining the CDR3 with reference TRBV7-2 and TRBJ2-3 gives the whole variable domain GAGVSQSPSNKVTEKGKDVELRCDPISGHTALYWYRQSLGQGLEFLIYFQGNSAPDKSGLPSDRFSAERTGGSVSTLTIQRTQQEDSAVYLCASSLAWRGRTDTQYFGPGTRLTVL.

CDR3 in amino acids: CASSLGGQPQHF. The part of the CDR3 DNA that was read is TGTGCCAGCAGCTTAGGAGGGCAGCCC. The rearrangement joins TRBV7-9 to TRBJ1-5; D gene unclear. Coverage ceases 3 residues before the CDR3 finishes, and the germline J gene fills in the end. Between the trimmed V and J ends, which lost 1 base and 7 bases, there was a span of 5 bases. The CDR3 consists of 12 residues. Per germline, CDR1 SEHNR and CDR2 FQNEAQ (reference sequence).

In the case of this clone: The read ends 3 residues shy of where the CDR3 ends; the end is completed using the germline J gene. Additional DNA sequences in this sample encode the identical CDR3. The V and J genes are TRBV19 and TRBJ1-4, with a possible D match to TRBD1 (5 bases). The V gene's germline CDR1 is LNHDA and CDR2 SQIVND (reference sequence). This CDR3 has 14 amino acids. V shed 3 bases and J shed 5 bases, with 10 bases lying between them. The part of the CDR3 DNA that was read is TGTGCCAGTAGTATCACGGGGGTGAATGAAAAA. Protein product: CASSITGVNEK. From start to end, the CDR3 is CASSITGVNEKLFF.

In regard to this clone: The read ends 3 residues early relative to the CDR3; the germline J gene fills the gap. The chain employs TRBV20-1 and TRBJ2-7, with 7 bases that match TRBD2. The length of the CDR3 is 13 residues. V lost 5 bases, J lost 2 bases, and 6 bases stayed unmatched. CDR1 DFQATT and CDR2 SNEGSKA come from the germline V gene (reference sequence). The CDR3 loop is CSAESGGTYEQYF. The sequenced part of the CDR3 DNA is TGCAGTGCTGAATCCGGGGGGACCTACGAG.

The CDR3 bases that were read are TGTGCCAGTAGCTCCCCGGGCGGGAGCGACACCGGGGAG. This encodes CASSSPGGSDTGE. Given in full, the CDR3 is CASSSPGGSDTGELFF. The rearrangement joins TRBV19 to TRBJ2-2; 7 bases fit TRBD2. The sequence runs out 3 residues before the end of the CDR3; the remainder is reconstructed from the germline J gene. V lost 6 bases to trimming and J lost 3 bases; unmatched junction nucleotides: 10. Germline V gives CDR1 LNHDA, CDR2 SQIVND (reference sequence). This CDR3 has 16 amino acids. The full variable domain, its missing parts supplied by reference TRBV19 and TRBJ2-2, is DGGITQSPKYLFRKEGQNVTLSCEQNLNHDAMYWYRQDPGQGLRLIYYSQIVNDFQKGDIAEGYSVSREKKESFPLTVTSAQKNPTAFYLCASSSPGGSDTGELFFGEGSRLTVL.

A word on this clone: The CDR3 is cut off 3 residues early in the read; its end comes from the germline J gene. At the DNA level, this CDR3 is encoded by other sequences in the same sample as well. The chain has TRBV30 and TRBJ1-2; a weak D match, TRBD1 (6 bases). CDR1 is GTSNPN and CDR2 is SVGIG in the germline V gene (reference sequence). CDR3 length equals 11 residues. The CDR3 is CAWSWGGDYTF. CDR3 DNA (partial): TGTGCCTGGAGTTGGGGGGGCGAC.

Points on this clone: The CDR3 end lies 3 residues beyond the end of the read and is filled in from the germline J gene. Different DNA sequences within this sample yield the same CDR3. This chain connects TRBV18 to TRBJ2-5, with 7 bases lining up with TRBD1. Germline-derived CDR1 and CDR2 are KGHSH and LQKENI. CDR3 length equals 13 residues. After removal of 3 bases from V and 5 bases from J, the junction contained 3 bases not matched to a gene. CDR3 bases read: TGTGCCAGCTCACCGGGCAGGGGGGAGACC. Translated, it gives CASSPGRGET. The whole CDR3 sequence is CASSPGRGETQYF. The full variable domain, in which reference TRBV18 and TRBJ2-5 provide the parts outside the CDR3, is NAGVMQNPRHLVRRRGQEARLRCSPMKGHSHVYWYRQLPEEGLKFMVYLQKENIIDESGMPKERFSAEFPKEGPSILRIQQVVRGDSAAYFCASSPGRGETQYFGPGTRLLVL.